The 30 T cell receptor beta chains below all came from one sample that was sequenced in a study of blood T cells in healthy people across ages. The second PCR ran about 6 to 11 cycles with a sample-barcoded 5' primer and J-beta primers. TCRdb re-analysed the 5' RACE reads in MiXCR, keeping a single row per CDR3 protein. The sample lists fewer than 800,000 distinct CDR3 sequences; 45% to 50% were seen once. The sample taken for sequencing was blood. All receptors come from a woman aged 55-70 years in good health.

The chain recombines TRBV15 with TRBJ2-4, with D perhaps TRBD1 (6 bases). The CDR3 has 12 residues. Germline loops: CDR1 LNHNV, CDR2 YYDKDF (reference sequence). V lost 0 bases to trimming and J lost 15 bases, with 12 bases between them. CDR3 coding DNA: TGTGCCACCAGCAGAGATTCAACGACAGGGTACTTC. The encoded protein is CATSRDSTTGYF.

This clonotype was counted a few times. The rearrangement joins TRBV7-2 to TRBJ2-7; D is unclear. The CDR3 has 15 residues. V was shortened by 1 base and J by 3 bases, with 13 bases between the two germline ends. Per germline, CDR1 SGHTA and CDR2 FQGNSA. CDR3 protein: CASSLGYTPGYEQYF. The CDR3, as DNA: TGTGCCAGCAGCTTAGGATACACACCGGGCTACGAGCAGTACTTC.

This sequence joins TRBV20-1 and TRBJ2-3, with a weak D call TRBD2 (6 bases). This CDR3 contains 15 residues. With 6 bases removed from V and 0 bases from J, the gap between germline ends came to 16 bases. Germline V gene data show CDR1 as DFQATT and CDR2 as SNEGSKA (reference sequence). Written as DNA, the CDR3 is TGCAGTGCGGAAGGAGCTAGCGTCAGCACAGATACGCAGTATTTT. Its protein product is CSAEGASVSTDTQYF.

J is TRBJ1-5 and V is TRBV29-1; the D is unclear. The CDR3 runs to 12 residues. CDR1 is SQVTM and CDR2 is ANQGSEA in the germline V gene. V lost 8 bases, J lost 4 bases, and 12 bases lay in between. CDR3 protein: CSPRLINQPQHF. In DNA, the CDR3 is TGCAGCCCTCGACTGATTAATCAGCCCCAGCATTTT.

The chain uses TRBV3-1 and TRBJ2-3; 8 bases match TRBD2. The V and J ends lost 5 bases and 3 bases, in that order; junction bases with no gene match: 7. The CDR3 contains 15 residues. Germline lookup yields CDR1 LGHDT and CDR2 YNNKEL (reference sequence). The CDR3 is CASSLVAGLTDTQYF. In DNA, the CDR3 is TGTGCCAGCAGCTTAGTAGCGGGACTAACAGATACGCAGTATTTT.

The rearrangement uses TRBV24-1 and TRBJ2-7, with a weak D call TRBD2 (5 bases). The J call may be incorrect, as the DNA end agrees better with TRBJ2-5. This CDR3 comprises 15 residues. CDR1 is KGHDR, CDR2 SFDVKD, per germline. The CDR3 nucleotides are TGTGCCACCAGTGATCCCCGGGGTCCACCGATGACCCAGTACTTC. Its protein is CATSDPRGPPMTQYF.

This clonotype was recorded once. V and J are TRBV15 and TRBJ1-1; D remains unclear. With 5 bases removed from V and 8 bases from J, the gap between germline ends came to 15 bases. The CDR3 covers 13 residues. Germline values: CDR1 LNHNV, CDR2 YYDKDF (reference sequence). CDR3 DNA sequence: TGTGCCACCAGCGCCCGGTCGGCAGGAGAAGCTTTCTTT. It codes for CATSARSAGEAFF.

This chain links TRBV20-1 with TRBJ2-7; D perhaps matches TRBD1 (5 bases). The CDR3 is 14 amino acids. CDR1 and CDR2 (germline): DFQATT, SNEGSKA (reference sequence). Trimming pared 6 bases from V and 0 bases from J, leaving 15 bases between. The CDR3 DNA sequence: TGCAGTGCCGAAGACAGCAGGAGCTCCTACGAGCAGTACTTC. Translated: CSAEDSRSSYEQYF.

On this clonotype: A much larger clone sits a single nucleotide away, making a read error possible. The gene calls are TRBV12-3 or TRBV12-4 and TRBJ2-5; TRBD1 is a possible D gene (6 bases). The CDR3 has 12 amino acids. CDR3 DNA sequence: TGTGCCGGCAGTTTCAGGCGACAGGAGCAGTACTTC. Its protein is CAGSFRRQEQYF.

The V and J genes are TRBV28 and TRBJ2-1; 9 bases agree with TRBD2. The end of the DNA fits TRBJ2-7 better, so the J call may be wrong. This CDR3 region has 17 residues. Germline V gives CDR1 MDHEN, CDR2 SYDVKM. The CDR3 nucleotides read TGTGCCACCCAAGGGAGACCGGGACTAGCAGATACCTGCGAGCAGTACTTC. The encoded protein is CATQGRPGLADTCEQYF.

This clonotype was recorded once. The V gene is TRBV4-2, the J gene TRBJ2-4; 13 bases fit TRBD2. V gave up 3 bases and J gave up 7 bases; unmatched junction bases: 3. The CDR3 is 15 amino acids. Germline V gene data show CDR1 as LGHNA and CDR2 as YNFKEQ. CDR3 region: CASSHPTSGGNIQYF. As DNA, the CDR3 is TGTGCCAGCAGCCACCCGACTAGCGGGGGGAACATTCAGTACTTC.

This chain links TRBV7-8 with TRBJ2-2; D gene uncertain. CDR3 size: 14 residues. Germline V CDR1 and CDR2: SGHVS, FQNEAQ. Trimming shortened V by 7 bases and J by 1 base, and 10 bases separated the two germline ends. The DNA for the CDR3 is TGTGCCAGCAACCCCAGGCTGAACACCGGGGAGCTGTTTTTT. This gives the protein CASNPRLNTGELFF.

The rearrangement links TRBV28 to TRBJ2-5, with 10 nucleotides matching TRBD1. Germline assignment: CDR1 MDHEN and CDR2 SYDVKM. This CDR3 has 14 amino acids. The V segment lost 2 bases and the J segment 6 bases; nucleotides outside the gene matches: 3. CDR3 in DNA: TGTGCCAGCAGTTTACCGGGACAGGGGAAGACCCAGTACTTC. Its protein is CASSLPGQGKTQYF.

This rearrangement joins TRBV10-3 to TRBJ2-2, with 9 nucleotides matching TRBD1. CDR1 ENHRY and CDR2 SYGVKD come from the germline V gene. The CDR3 contains 17 residues. V lost 2 bases and J lost 4; bases outside the gene matches: 8. CDR3 in DNA: TGTGCCATCAGTGAGGTCGGGGGACAGGGACGCACCGGGGAGCTGTTTTTT. Protein sequence: CAISEVGGQGRTGELFF.

This clonotype was picked up one time. The chain couples TRBV3-1 to TRBJ2-7; a weak D match, TRBD2 (5 bases). Per germline, CDR1 LGHDT and CDR2 YNNKEL (reference sequence). With 4 bases removed from V and 3 bases from J, the gap between germline ends came to 13 bases. The CDR3 has 14 residues. This CDR3 is CASSRPRADYEQYF. CDR3 sequence (DNA): TGTGCCAGCAGCCGGCCGCGGGCGGACTACGAGCAGTACTTC.

The table lists this clonotype with a few counts. The chain has TRBV12-3 or TRBV12-4 and TRBJ2-1, with D maybe TRBD2 (6 bases). The CDR3 contains 15 residues. V dropped 6 bases and J dropped 8 bases, with 20 bases sitting between them. The CDR3 spells CASRLGTGVVDEQFF. As DNA, the CDR3 is TGTGCCAGCAGACTGGGGACTGGGGTTGTCGATGAGCAGTTCTTC.

In its sample, this clonotype was seen many times. The chain links TRBV15 to TRBJ2-5, with unresolved D. The germline gives CDR1 LNHNV, CDR2 YYDKDF (reference sequence). The CDR3 spans 14 residues. V gave up 5 bases and J gave up 5 bases, with 15 bases separating them. CDR3: CATSLRVVAETQYF. In DNA, the CDR3 is TGTGCCACCAGCTTGAGAGTGGTAGCTGAGACCCAGTACTTC.

This clonotype was seen only a few times. The chain recombines TRBV29-1 with TRBJ2-4; a weak D match, TRBD1 (6 bases). CDR1 and CDR2 from the germline V gene are SQVTM and ANQGSEA. CDR3 length equals 13 residues. The germline V and J ends were trimmed by 8 bases and 7 bases, with 18 bases remaining between them. The CDR3 reads CSHQAGRGNIQYF. DNA of the CDR3: TGCAGCCATCAAGCCGGCAGGGGCAACATTCAGTACTTC.

This clonotype was seen more than once but under ten times. The rearrangement uses TRBV4-3 and TRBJ2-7; 7 bases are shared with TRBD2. This CDR3 comprises 15 residues. The germline V gene encodes CDR1 LGHNA and CDR2 YSLEER. J lost 4 bases, V lost 0 bases, and 6 bases had no gene match. As DNA, the CDR3 is TGCGCCAGCAGCCAAGATCGAGGGACTATGTACGAGCAGTACTTC. Protein: CASSQDRGTMYEQYF.

This chain uses TRBV5-1 with TRBJ2-3; tentatively, D is TRBD2 (6 bases). V was pared by 4 bases and J by 0 bases, with 27 bases between. The germline V gene encodes CDR1 SGHRS and CDR2 YFSETQ. The CDR3 is 20 amino acids. CDR3 region: CASSRIPGLRRNRSTDTQYF. DNA of the CDR3: TGCGCCAGCAGCCGGATTCCGGGACTCCGCCGTAATCGTAGCACAGATACGCAGTATTTT.

This clonotype was seen more than once but under ten times. The V and J genes are TRBV12-3 or TRBV12-4 and TRBJ2-3, with D maybe TRBD1 (6 bases). This CDR3 region has 15 residues. V was trimmed by 6 bases and J by 2 bases, leaving 15 bases between them. Written as DNA, the CDR3 is TGTGCCAGCAGCTTGGGACATCTGGACACAGATACGCAGTATTTT. As protein: CASSLGHLDTDTQYF.

The chain has TRBV5-6 and TRBJ2-7; D gene ambiguous. The CDR3 has 11 amino acids. CDR1 and CDR2 from the germline V gene are SGHDT and YYEEEE. The germline V and J ends were trimmed by 4 bases and 6 bases, with 8 bases remaining between them. CDR3 region: CASSRTTEQYF. The CDR3 DNA is TGTGCCAGCAGCCGAACGACCGAGCAGTACTTC.

The CDR3 sequence is CASSLRGEVKNEQFF. CDR3 in DNA: TGTGCCAGCAGCCTGAGGGGCGAGGTAAAGAATGAGCAGTTCTTC. This chain joins TRBV7-9 and TRBJ2-1; D tentatively reads TRBD1 or TRBD2 (5 bases each). Per the germline V gene, CDR1 is SEHNR and CDR2 is FQNEAQ (reference sequence). V was shortened by 5 bases and J by 7 bases, with 18 bases between the two germline ends. The CDR3 consists of 15 residues.

This clonotype was detected a few times. The V call is TRBV20-1, the J call TRBJ1-2; D is uncertain. V was shortened by 6 bases and J by 2 bases, with 16 bases between the two germline ends. The CDR3 spans 14 residues. Germline CDR1 is DFQATT and CDR2 is SNEGSKA (reference sequence). CDR3 bases: TGCAGTGCCACAAAGCCTACAACCAACTATGGCTACACCTTC. Its protein product is CSATKPTTNYGYTF.

CDR3 loop: CASTERYYGYTF. The CDR3 DNA reads as TGTGCCAGCACAGAAAGGTACTATGGCTACACCTTC. The chain links TRBV12-3 or TRBV12-4 to TRBJ1-2; D not resolved. The V end was cut by 7 bases, the J end by 3 bases, with 9 bases between. The CDR3 has 12 residues.

Concerning this clonotype: Its ends do not fully match the called genes, so a read error is possible. The V call is TRBV7-2, the J call TRBJ1-6, with 10 bases that match TRBD1. The CDR3 consists of 16 residues. Germline lookup yields CDR1 SGHTA and CDR2 FQGNSA. CDR3 DNA: TGTGCCAGCAGCTACCTGGACAGGGGGGACAGTGTACCCCCCCACTTT. Translated, it gives CASSYLDRGDSVPPHF.

This clonotype appeared a few times. V and J are TRBV29-1 and TRBJ1-2; the D gene is possibly TRBD1 (5 bases). This CDR3 spans 11 amino acids. The germline gives CDR1 SQVTM, CDR2 ANQGSEA. V dropped 5 bases and J dropped 7 bases, with 11 bases sitting between them. In nucleotides, the CDR3 is TGCAGCGTTTGGCAGGGTGGTGGCTACACCTTC. The encoded protein is CSVWQGGGYTF.

In its sample, this clonotype was seen a few times. The chain combines TRBV5-1 with TRBJ2-7; D ambiguous. CDR3 length: 14 amino acids. Trimming took 1 base from V and 1 from J, leaving 9 bases between them. The germline V gene encodes CDR1 SGHRS and CDR2 YFSETQ. CDR3 sequence (DNA): TGCGCCAGCAGCTTGTGGGCGGTTTCCTACGAGCAGTACTTC. Protein: CASSLWAVSYEQYF. The whole variable domain, filled in from reference TRBV5-1 and TRBJ2-7, reads KAGVTQTPRYLIKTRGQQVTLSCSPISGHRSVSWYQQTPGQGLQFLFEYFSETQRNKGNFPGRFSGRQFSNSRSEMNVSTLELGDSALYLCASSLWAVSYEQYFGPGTRLTVT.

The chain has TRBV6-2 or TRBV6-3 and TRBJ2-1; D gene unclear. The DNA end is a closer match to TRBJ2-7, so the J assignment may be wrong. The CDR3 spans 15 residues. Germline CDR1 and CDR2: MNHEY and SVGEGT. CDR3 loop: CASTSQFAVYNEQYF. In DNA, the CDR3 is TGTGCCAGCACCTCCCAGTTCGCTGTCTACAATGAGCAGTACTTC.

This clonotype was detected ten times or more. The J gene is TRBJ2-1, the V gene TRBV5-1; weak D call: TRBD1 (5 bases). CDR1 SGHRS and CDR2 YFSETQ come from the germline V gene. Trimming cost V 2 bases and J 8 bases, with 14 bases left between them. The CDR3 runs to 14 residues. The CDR3 DNA reads as TGCGCCAGCAGCTTTGTGGGCGTAGGGGATGAGCAGTTCTTC. It codes for CASSFVGVGDEQFF.